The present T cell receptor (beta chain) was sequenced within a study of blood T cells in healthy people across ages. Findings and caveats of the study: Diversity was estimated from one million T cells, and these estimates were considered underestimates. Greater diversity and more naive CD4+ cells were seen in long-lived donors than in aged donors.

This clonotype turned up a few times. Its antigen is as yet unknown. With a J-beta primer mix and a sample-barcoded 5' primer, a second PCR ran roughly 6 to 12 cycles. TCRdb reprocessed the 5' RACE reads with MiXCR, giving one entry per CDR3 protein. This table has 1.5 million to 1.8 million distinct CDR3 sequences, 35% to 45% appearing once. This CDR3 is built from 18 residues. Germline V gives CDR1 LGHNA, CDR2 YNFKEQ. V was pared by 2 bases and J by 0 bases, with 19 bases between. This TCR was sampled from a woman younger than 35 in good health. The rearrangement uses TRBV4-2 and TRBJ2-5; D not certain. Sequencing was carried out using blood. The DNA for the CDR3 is TGTGCCAGCAGCCAAACTGGATGGGCAGTGAACAACCAAGAGACCCAGTACTTC. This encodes CASSQTGWAVNNQETQYF.